The 24 T cell receptor beta chains in this list originate from one sample, sequenced in a study of OX40 agonist ivuxolimab in advanced cancers. The table came from immunoSEQ multiplex PCR; TCRdb's copy has only in-frame clones and leaves some out. Seen here are around 46,000 clones, 86% observed once, and the top ten hold about 13%. Sequencing was performed on CD4+ or CD8+ T cells sorted from blood, taken in a trial of the OX40 agonist ivuxolimab. Receptors originate from an adult with an advanced solid tumor such as melanoma, head and neck, liver or kidney cancer.

The rearrangement uses TRBV7-2 and TRBJ1-5; D is uncertain. The CDR3 loop spans 15 amino acids. Deletions cut 5 bases from V and 0 bases from J, with 11 bases between. Germline V gene sequence: CDR1 SGHTA, CDR2 FQGNSA. CDR3 region: CASSPTVYSNQPQHF. DNA for the CDR3: TGTGCCAGCAGCCCCACCGTTTATAGCAATCAGCCCCAGCATTTT.

The rearrangement uses TRBV7-9 and TRBJ2-2; D remains unclear. The CDR3 length is 13 residues. CDR1 and CDR2 (germline): SEHNR, FQNEAQ (reference sequence). V was trimmed by 3 bases and J by 6 bases, leaving 8 bases between them. CDR3 amino acids: CASSFLVSGELFF. The CDR3 DNA reads as TGTGCCAGCAGCTTCCTAGTCTCCGGGGAGCTGTTTTTT.

The chain is built from TRBV7-9 and TRBJ2-7, with D possibly TRBD2 on 6 matching bases. This CDR3 spans 14 amino acids. Per germline, CDR1 SEHNR and CDR2 FQNEAQ (reference sequence). Trimming took 5 bases from V and 6 from J, leaving 17 bases between them. The DNA for the CDR3 is TGTGCCAGCAGCCCCGGGGGTGGGTTCGGCGAGCAGTACTTC. This translates into CASSPGGGFGEQYF.

The V call is TRBV4-1, the J call TRBJ2-7, with D unclear. Deletions cut 2 bases from V and 4 bases from J, with 9 bases between. The germline V gene encodes CDR1 MGHRA and CDR2 YSYEKL. CDR3 size: 13 residues. The CDR3 bases are TGCGCCAGCAGCCAATCTATTGCTTACGAGCAGTACTTC. It yields the protein CASSQSIAYEQYF.

This chain connects TRBV9 to TRBJ2-2; TRBD2 might be the D (6 bases). Trimming took 0 bases from V and 2 from J, leaving 11 bases between them. The CDR3 runs to 16 residues. CDR1 is SGDLS, CDR2 YYNGEE, per germline. CDR3: CASSVGGTLNTGELFF. Here the CDR3 DNA reads TGTGCCAGCAGCGTAGGCGGGACCTTAAACACCGGGGAGCTGTTTTTT.

This chain connects TRBV6-5 to TRBJ2-7; TRBD2 is a possible D gene (5 bases). The CDR3 is 14 residues long. Germline V gene sequence: CDR1 MNHEY, CDR2 SVGAGI. Trimming removed 6 bases at V and 1 base at J, with 13 bases between. DNA of the CDR3: TGTGCCAGCAGCCTCGACGGCGGGTCCTACGAGCAGTACTTC. Amino acids: CASSLDGGSYEQYF.

The chain couples TRBV5-5 to TRBJ1-2; D not certain. This CDR3 has 16 residues. Trimming shortened V by 4 bases and J by 5 bases, and 21 bases separated the two germline ends. Germline V CDR1 and CDR2: SGHKS, YYEKEE (reference sequence). In DNA form, the CDR3 reads TGTGCCAGCAGCCCGGGAGGAGACGGAGAACCTTATGGCTACACCTTC. Its protein product is CASSPGGDGEPYGYTF. The entire variable domain, with the rest obtained from reference TRBV5-5 and TRBJ1-2, is as follows: DAGVTQSPTHLIKTRGQQVTLRCSPISGHKSVSWYQQVLGQGPQFIFQYYEKEERGRGNFPDRFSARQFPNYSSELNVNALLLGDSALYLCASSPGGDGEPYGYTFGSGTRLTVV.

V is TRBV6-5 and J is TRBJ1-3; D is unclear. Germline CDR1 reads MNHEY; CDR2 reads SVGAGI. The CDR3 extends over 14 amino acids. V dropped 2 bases and J dropped 0 bases, with 5 bases sitting between them. Here the CDR3 reads CASSYGDSGNTIYF. The CDR3 coding sequence is TGTGCCAGCAGTTACGGGGACTCTGGAAACACCATATATTTT.

This CDR3 is CASSLEDRGNQPQHF. The CDR3 bases are TGTGCCAGCAGCTTAGAGGACAGGGGCAATCAGCCCCAGCATTTT. The rearrangement joins TRBV7-2 to TRBJ1-5, with TRBD1 matching 8 bases. With 1 base clipped from V and 2 bases from J, the junction kept 1 base outside the gene matches. This CDR3 is built from 15 residues. Germline V lookup: CDR1 SGHTA, CDR2 FQGNSA.

V is TRBV7-9 and J is TRBJ2-7, with D unresolved. Per germline, CDR1 SEHNR and CDR2 FQNEAQ (reference sequence). Trimming cost V 5 bases and J 5 bases, with 10 bases left between them. The length of the CDR3 is 12 residues. The CDR3 spells CASSPVLHEQYF. The CDR3 DNA reads TGTGCCAGCAGCCCCGTTCTCCACGAGCAGTACTTC. Using reference TRBV7-9 and TRBJ2-7 for the parts outside the CDR3, the full variable domain is DTGVSQNPRHKITKRGQNVTFRCDPISEHNRLYWYRQTLGQGPEFLTYFQNEAQLEKSRLLSDRFSAERPKGSFSTLEIQRTEQGDSAMYLCASSPVLHEQYFGPGTRLTVT.

This rearrangement joins TRBV4-2 to TRBJ2-2, with 14 bases matching TRBD2. After removal of 4 bases from V and 2 bases from J, the junction contained 3 bases not matched to a gene. Germline lookup yields CDR1 LGHNA and CDR2 YNFKEQ. The CDR3 consists of 17 residues. The CDR3 bases are TGTGCCAGCAGCCTGGGACTAGCGGGGGTCAACACCGGGGAGCTGTTTTTT. It is translated as CASSLGLAGVNTGELFF.

The rearrangement joins TRBV6-1 to TRBJ1-2; D may be TRBD1 (5 bases). Germline CDR1 reads MNHNS; CDR2 reads SASEGT. This CDR3 has 15 residues. Trimming stripped 4 bases from V and 2 bases from J, with 14 bases between. The CDR3 here is CASSAYDSPNYGYTF. The CDR3 coding sequence is TGTGCCAGCAGTGCCTACGACAGCCCCAACTATGGCTACACCTTC.

The rearrangement uses TRBV28 and TRBJ2-7; D is ambiguous. CDR1 is MDHEN and CDR2 is SYDVKM in the germline V gene. V was clipped by 6 bases and J by 7 bases, with 16 bases between them. The CDR3 has 13 amino acids. The CDR3 DNA reads TGTGCCAGCAGCCGGATGACAAAAGGGGAGCAGTACTTC. Residues: CASSRMTKGEQYF.

The chain combines TRBV28 with TRBJ1-1; D possibly corresponds to TRBD1 (6 bases). V lost 6 bases and J lost 1, with 12 bases in between. The CDR3 runs to 14 residues. The germline V gene encodes CDR1 MDHEN and CDR2 SYDVKM. The CDR3 DNA reads as TGTGCCAGCAGACCGGGGGCGGCGAACACTGAAGCTTTCTTT. Encoded protein: CASRPGAANTEAFF.

The CDR3 region has the DNA TGTGCCAGCACCCACTCCGGGGGTGAAGCTTTCTTT. This gives the protein CASTHSGGEAFF. This chain uses TRBV6-6 with TRBJ1-1; weak D call: TRBD1 (5 bases). V lost 7 bases and J 7 bases, leaving 13 bases between the germline ends. The CDR3 covers 12 residues. CDR1 and CDR2 (germline): MNHNY, SVGAGI (reference sequence).

This chain joins TRBV28 and TRBJ2-1; 11 nucleotides align to TRBD1. There are 14 residues in the CDR3. Germline V gene lookup returns CDR1 MDHEN and CDR2 SYDVKM. V lost 8 bases to trimming and J lost 6 bases; unmatched junction nucleotides: 6. In nucleotides, the CDR3 is TGTGCCAGCTCCGGACAGGGGGCGGTCAATGAGCAGTTCTTC. This codes for CASSGQGAVNEQFF.

The chain links TRBV13 to TRBJ2-1; weak D call: TRBD2 (5 bases). The V gene's germline CDR1 is PRHDT and CDR2 FYEKMQ (reference sequence). V lost 5 bases, J lost 7 bases, and 9 bases lay in between. The CDR3 length is 12 residues. The chain's CDR3 is CASSPGENEQFF. The CDR3, as DNA: TGTGCCAGCAGCCCCGGGGAGAATGAGCAGTTCTTC.

The chain links TRBV2 to TRBJ1-2; perhaps TRBD1 as D (5 bases). The CDR3 has 14 residues. Trimming left V 7 bases short and J 2 bases short, with 14 bases between. Germline V lookup: CDR1 SNHLY, CDR2 FYNNEI. CDR3 in DNA: TGTGCCAGCACCGACGGGGCAGACAACTATGGCTACACCTTC. Translated: CASTDGADNYGYTF.

V gene TRBV5-8 combines with J gene TRBJ1-4; 8 bases are shared with TRBD1. CDR1 is SGHTS, CDR2 YDEGEE, per germline. The CDR3 loop spans 18 amino acids. V lost 0 bases and J lost 3; bases outside the gene matches: 10. As DNA, the CDR3 is TGTGCCAGCAGCTTGGGTGGACAGGGAATCGGGCCTAATGAAAAACTGTTTTTT. Translating it yields CASSLGGQGIGPNEKLFF.

A note on this clone: Other DNA variants within this sample encode the same CDR3. The chain is built from TRBV15 and TRBJ1-1; D not resolved. The germline V and J ends were trimmed by 0 bases and 0 bases, with 5 bases remaining between them. The CDR3 consists of 14 residues. Germline V gene lookup returns CDR1 LNHNV and CDR2 YYDKDF (reference sequence). The CDR3 coding sequence is TGTGCCACCAGCAGAGATAGGATGAACACTGAAGCTTTCTTT. As protein: CATSRDRMNTEAFF. The full variable domain, with the rest looked up from reference TRBV15 and TRBJ1-1, is DAMVIQNPRYQVTQFGKPVTLSCSQTLNHNVMYWYQQKSSQAPKLLFHYYDKDFNNEADTPDNFQSRRPNTSFCFLDIRSPGLGDTAMYLCATSRDRMNTEAFFGQGTRLTVV.

There are a few counts of this clone. The chain couples TRBV7-3 to TRBJ1-1; 7 nucleotides align to TRBD1. The germline V gene encodes CDR1 SGHTA and CDR2 FQGTGA. There are 13 residues in the CDR3. After removal of 6 bases from V and 5 bases from J, the junction contained 6 bases not matched to a gene. CDR3 protein: CASSQQGYTEAFF. CDR3 nucleotides: TGTGCCAGCAGTCAACAGGGGTATACTGAAGCTTTCTTT.

As to this clone: Germline is not matched at one junction end, which may reflect a read error. The J gene is TRBJ2-5, the V gene TRBV4-3; 8 nucleotides line up with TRBD1. This CDR3 spans 14 amino acids. Germline assignment: CDR1 LGHNA and CDR2 YSLEER. The CDR3 sequence: CASSQELIGQGRDF. In DNA form, the CDR3 reads TGCGCCAGCAGCCAAGAGCTCATAGGACAGGGACGTGACTTC.

This clone was found a few times. The DNA for the CDR3 is TGTGCCAGCAGTTACCCGAAGGGGGTGGAAGCTTTCTTT. This sequence encodes CASSYPKGVEAFF. V usage is TRBV6-6 and J usage is TRBJ1-1, with D tentatively TRBD1 (6 bases). The germline CDR1 and CDR2 sequences are MNHNY and SVGAGI (reference sequence). V was shortened by 2 bases and J by 8 bases, with 12 bases between the two germline ends. The CDR3 has 13 amino acids.

By share, this clone counts as medium-sized. This sample includes further DNA sequences coding for the same CDR3. V usage is TRBV28 and J usage is TRBJ1-4; 11 bases line up with TRBD1. CDR1 MDHEN and CDR2 SYDVKM come from the germline V gene. V was clipped by 4 bases and J by 8 bases; unmatched bases: 3. The CDR3 consists of 14 residues. CDR3 in DNA: TGTGCCAGCAGTTCGGGACAGGGGGGGGAAAAACTGTTTTTT. The encoded protein is CASSSGQGGEKLFF.